This T cell receptor beta chain was observed in a study of T cell responses to AZD1222 COVID-19 vaccine. Profiled with immunoSEQ multiplex PCR; TCRdb holds only in-frame clones, not every one. Of under 150,000 clones in the sample, around 87% were seen once. Whole-study findings and limits: There were vaccine-associated CD4 TCRs across spike, dominant at 160-218 and 743-854.

On this clone: The antigen is unknown.

V was cut by 3 bases and J by 0 bases, with 12 bases left in between. The CDR3 runs 16 residues. Germline CDR1 reads MNHNS; CDR2 reads SASEGT. The sequence derives from an adult who received the AZD1222 COVID-19 vaccine. The V and J genes are TRBV6-1 and TRBJ1-5; no reliable D call. The sample in question was peripheral blood, obtained 28 days after the second AZD1222 dose. CDR3 region: CASSDLGGFSNQPQHF. In DNA, the CDR3 is TGTGCCAGCAGTGATTTAGGAGGGTTTAGCAATCAGCCCCAGCATTTT.